This T cell receptor (beta chain) derives from a study of T cell responses to AZD1222 COVID-19 vaccine. General study findings and limits: Breadth and depth of Spike-specific TCRs rose after two AZD1222 doses. Clonal diversity may have been underestimated, and the donors were mostly white British, with more females than males.

This table comes from immunoSEQ multiplex PCR, and its TCRdb copy is limited to in-frame clones, with some not included. Among some 130,000 clones listed, 65% to 90% were seen once. This clone was counted only a few times. Its antigen is not known. The CDR3 contains 13 residues. CDR1 MNHEY and CDR2 SVGAGI come from the germline V gene. V was pared by 6 bases and J by 4 bases, with 10 bases between. The origin of this receptor is an adult in good health. The chain is built from TRBV6-5 and TRBJ1-5; D may be TRBD1 (5 bases). The sample was peripheral blood, taken on day 0 of AZD1222 vaccination. The CDR3, as DNA: TGTGCCAGCAGCCTATGGGGGAATCAGCCCCAGCATTTT. Translating gives CASSLWGNQPQHF.